The clone carrying this T cell receptor (beta chain) was observed at least ten times. The antigen is not known. RNA served as the template for amplifying TCR beta CDR3 regions. In the first round, RT-PCR was carried out with HTBI primers, and a multiplex PCR formed the second round. TCRdb re-called the multiplex PCR reads through MiXCR, storing one row per CDR3 protein. The data contain 650,000 to 800,000 distinct CDR3 sequences, more than 40% of them singletons. This entry comes from a study of Graves' ophthalmopathy and Graves' hyperthyroidism. Presentation of ophthalmopathy in the donors involved moderate-to-severe activity, CAS ≥3, NOSPECS ≥4 and a duration under 3 months. Orbital computed tomography and thyroid ultrasound, along with TRAb, serum thyroxine and clinical symptoms, underpinned diagnosis. Germline CDR1 SGHTA, CDR2 FQGNSA. This CDR3 contains 15 residues. With V trimmed by 5 bases and J by 0 bases, 4 bases remained unmatched.

Study results and limitations: The authors also found most expanded thyroid clonotypes above 0.001 frequency in blood.

The sample consisted of peripheral blood. J is TRBJ1-3 and V is TRBV7-2; 7 bases are a match to TRBD1. The clonotype comes from an adult man with Graves' ophthalmopathy. CDR3 in amino acids: CASSPGQLSGNTIYF. The CDR3 bases are TGTGCCAGCAGCCCGGGACAGCTCTCTGGAAACACCATATATTTT.